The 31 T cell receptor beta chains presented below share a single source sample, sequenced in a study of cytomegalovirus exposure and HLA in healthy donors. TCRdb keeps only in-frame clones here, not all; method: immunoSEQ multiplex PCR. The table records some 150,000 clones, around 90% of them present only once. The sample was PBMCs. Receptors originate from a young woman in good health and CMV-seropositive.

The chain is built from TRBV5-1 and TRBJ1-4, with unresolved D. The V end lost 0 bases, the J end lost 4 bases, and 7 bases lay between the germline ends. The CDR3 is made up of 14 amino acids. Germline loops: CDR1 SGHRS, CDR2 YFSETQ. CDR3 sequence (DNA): TGCGCCAGCAGCTTGGGCGGGGTTAATGAAAAACTGTTTTTT. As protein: CASSLGGVNEKLFF.

CDR3 coding DNA: TGTGCCAGCAGCGTAGCAATTAAGGCCACCGGGGACTATGGCTACACCTTC. It encodes CASSVAIKATGDYGYTF. This chain links TRBV9 with TRBJ1-2; D is unresolved. Trimming shortened V by 0 bases and J by 3 bases, and 18 bases separated the two germline ends. CDR3 size: 17 residues. Germline V CDR1 and CDR2: SGDLS, YYNGEE.

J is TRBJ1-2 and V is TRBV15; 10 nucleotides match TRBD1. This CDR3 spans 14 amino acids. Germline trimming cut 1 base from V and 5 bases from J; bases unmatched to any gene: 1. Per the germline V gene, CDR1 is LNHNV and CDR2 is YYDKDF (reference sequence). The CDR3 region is CATSRAGQGYGYTF. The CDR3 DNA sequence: TGTGCCACCAGCAGAGCGGGACAGGGGTATGGCTACACCTTC. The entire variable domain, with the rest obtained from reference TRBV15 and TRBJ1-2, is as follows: DAMVIQNPRYQVTQFGKPVTLSCSQTLNHNVMYWYQQKSSQAPKLLFHYYDKDFNNEADTPDNFQSRRPNTSFCFLDIRSPGLGDTAMYLCATSRAGQGYGYTFGSGTRLTVV.

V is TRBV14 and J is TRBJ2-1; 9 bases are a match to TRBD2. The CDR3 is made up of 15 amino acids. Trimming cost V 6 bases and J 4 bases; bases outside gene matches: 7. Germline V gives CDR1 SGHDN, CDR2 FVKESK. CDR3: CASRSGTSRYNEQFF. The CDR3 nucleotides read TGTGCCAGCAGATCCGGGACTAGCAGATACAATGAGCAGTTCTTC. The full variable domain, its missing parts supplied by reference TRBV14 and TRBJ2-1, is EAGVTQFPSHSVIEKGQTVTLRCDPISGHDNLYWYRRVMGKEIKFLLHFVKESKQDESGMPNNRFLAERTGGTYSTLKVQPAELEDSGVYFCASRSGTSRYNEQFFGPGTRLTVL.

CDR3 sequence reads: CASSHDRVSYQSEKLFF. The CDR3 DNA sequence: TGTGCCAGCAGCCACGACAGGGTATCATATCAGAGTGAAAAACTGTTTTTT. This chain joins TRBV7-9 and TRBJ1-4, with 7 bases matching TRBD1. V gave up 5 bases and J gave up 7 bases; unmatched junction bases: 16. Germline V gives CDR1 SEHNR, CDR2 FQNEAQ (reference sequence). This CDR3 is built from 17 residues.

The CDR3 nucleotides are TGTGCCAGCTCACCGGGACTGATCTCAACTAATGAAAAACTGTTTTTT. Protein product: CASSPGLISTNEKLFF. The V call is TRBV18, the J call TRBJ1-4, with D possibly matching TRBD1 (5 bases). V was trimmed by 3 bases and J by 0 bases, leaving 11 bases between them. The germline V gene encodes CDR1 KGHSH and CDR2 LQKENI. The CDR3 is made up of 16 amino acids.

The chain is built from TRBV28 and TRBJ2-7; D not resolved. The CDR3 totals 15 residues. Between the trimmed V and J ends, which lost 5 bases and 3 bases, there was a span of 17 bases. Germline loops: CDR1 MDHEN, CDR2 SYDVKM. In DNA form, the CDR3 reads TGTGCCAGCAGTCAGACGGAGCCGTCCGACTACGAGCAGTACTTC. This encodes CASSQTEPSDYEQYF.

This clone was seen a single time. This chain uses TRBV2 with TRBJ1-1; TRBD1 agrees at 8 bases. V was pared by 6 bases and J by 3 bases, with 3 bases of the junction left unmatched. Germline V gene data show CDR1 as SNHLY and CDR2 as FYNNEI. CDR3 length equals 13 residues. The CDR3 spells CASSTDRDTEAFF. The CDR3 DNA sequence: TGTGCCAGCAGCACGGACAGGGACACTGAAGCTTTCTTT.

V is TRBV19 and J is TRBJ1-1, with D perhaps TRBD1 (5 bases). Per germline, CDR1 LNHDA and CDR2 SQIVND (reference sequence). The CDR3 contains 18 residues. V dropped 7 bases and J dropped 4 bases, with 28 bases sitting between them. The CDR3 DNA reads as TGTGCCAGTACCGGTGAGCGGGGGAGACCCACAGCTGGCACTGAAGCTTTCTTT. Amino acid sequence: CASTGERGRPTAGTEAFF. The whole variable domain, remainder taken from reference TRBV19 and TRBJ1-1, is DGGITQSPKYLFRKEGQNVTLSCEQNLNHDAMYWYRQDPGQGLRLIYYSQIVNDFQKGDIAEGYSVSREKKESFPLTVTSAQKNPTAFYLCASTGERGRPTAGTEAFFGQGTRLTVV.

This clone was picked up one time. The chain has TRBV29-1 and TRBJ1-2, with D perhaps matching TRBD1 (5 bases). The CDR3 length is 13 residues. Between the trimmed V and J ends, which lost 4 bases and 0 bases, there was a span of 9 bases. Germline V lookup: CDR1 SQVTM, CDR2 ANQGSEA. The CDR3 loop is CSVVRATNYGYTF. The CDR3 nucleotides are TGCAGCGTTGTCAGGGCCACTAACTATGGCTACACCTTC.

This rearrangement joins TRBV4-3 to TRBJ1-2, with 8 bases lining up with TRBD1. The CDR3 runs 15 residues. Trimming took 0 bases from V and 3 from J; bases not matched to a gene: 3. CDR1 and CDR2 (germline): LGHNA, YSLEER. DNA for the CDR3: TGCGCCAGCAGCCAAGATCCAGGGGGCGACTATGGCTACACCTTC. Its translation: CASSQDPGGDYGYTF.

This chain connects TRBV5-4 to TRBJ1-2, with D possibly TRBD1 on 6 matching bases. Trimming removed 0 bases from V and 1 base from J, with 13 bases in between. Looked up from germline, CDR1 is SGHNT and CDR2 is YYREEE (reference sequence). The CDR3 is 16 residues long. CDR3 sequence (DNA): TGTGCCAGCAGCTTGGTTGGGGGCGGAGGTAACTATGGCTACACCTTC. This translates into CASSLVGGGGNYGYTF.

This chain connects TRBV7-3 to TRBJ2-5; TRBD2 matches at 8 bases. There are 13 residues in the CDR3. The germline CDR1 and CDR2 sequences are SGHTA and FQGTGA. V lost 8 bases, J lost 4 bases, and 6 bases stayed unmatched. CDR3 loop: CASGRRGGETQYF. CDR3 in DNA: TGTGCCAGCGGTCGTCGGGGGGGAGAGACCCAGTACTTC.

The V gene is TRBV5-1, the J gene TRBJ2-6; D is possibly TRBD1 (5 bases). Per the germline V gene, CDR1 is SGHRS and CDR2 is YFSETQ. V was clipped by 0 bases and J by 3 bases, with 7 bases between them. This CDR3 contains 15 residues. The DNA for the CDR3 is TGCGCCAGCAGCTTGGAGGGGCGTGGGGCCAACGTCCTGACTTTC. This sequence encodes CASSLEGRGANVLTF.

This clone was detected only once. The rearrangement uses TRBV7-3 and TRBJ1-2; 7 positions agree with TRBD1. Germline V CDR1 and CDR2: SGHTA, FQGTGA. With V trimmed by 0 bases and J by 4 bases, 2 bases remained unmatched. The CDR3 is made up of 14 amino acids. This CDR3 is CASSLTGDSYGYTF. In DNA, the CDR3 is TGTGCCAGCAGCTTAACGGGGGACAGCTATGGCTACACCTTC.

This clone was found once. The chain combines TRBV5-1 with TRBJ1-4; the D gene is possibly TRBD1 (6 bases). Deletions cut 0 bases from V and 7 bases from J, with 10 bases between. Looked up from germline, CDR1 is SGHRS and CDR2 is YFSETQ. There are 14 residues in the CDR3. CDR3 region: CASSLGTDGEKLFF. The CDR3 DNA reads TGCGCCAGCAGCTTGGGGACAGACGGTGAAAAACTGTTTTTT.

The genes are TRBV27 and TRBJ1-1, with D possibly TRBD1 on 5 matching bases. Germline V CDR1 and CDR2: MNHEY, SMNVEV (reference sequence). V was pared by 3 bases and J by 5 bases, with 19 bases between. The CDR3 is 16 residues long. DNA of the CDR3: TGTGCCAGCAGTTTGCAACCCAGGGCTGCGGGAACTGAAGCTTTCTTT. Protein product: CASSLQPRAAGTEAFF.

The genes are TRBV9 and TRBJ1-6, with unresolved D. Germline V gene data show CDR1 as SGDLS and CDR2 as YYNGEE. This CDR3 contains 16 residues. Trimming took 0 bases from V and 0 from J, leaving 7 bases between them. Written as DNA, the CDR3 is TGTGCCAGCAGCGTAGATCTGAGCTCCTATAATTCACCCCTCCACTTT. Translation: CASSVDLSSYNSPLHF.

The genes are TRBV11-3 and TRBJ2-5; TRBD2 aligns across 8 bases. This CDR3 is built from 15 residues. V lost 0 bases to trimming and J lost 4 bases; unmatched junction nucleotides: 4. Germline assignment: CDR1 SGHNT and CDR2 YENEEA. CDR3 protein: CASSLDGSGVETQYF. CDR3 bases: TGTGCCAGCAGCTTAGACGGTAGCGGGGTAGAGACCCAGTACTTC.

The CDR3 reads CATSRDPGYPDTQYF. The CDR3 DNA follows: TGTGCCACCAGCAGAGATCCGGGTTACCCAGATACGCAGTATTTT. The chain employs TRBV15 and TRBJ2-3; D is uncertain. Germline V gene sequence: CDR1 LNHNV, CDR2 YYDKDF (reference sequence). The CDR3 runs to 15 residues. With 0 bases removed from V and 4 bases from J, the gap between germline ends came to 11 bases.

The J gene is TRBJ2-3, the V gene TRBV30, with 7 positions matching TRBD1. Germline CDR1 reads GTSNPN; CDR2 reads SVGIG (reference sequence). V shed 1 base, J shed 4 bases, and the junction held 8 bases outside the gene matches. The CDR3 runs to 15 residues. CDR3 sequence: CAWSGDRRGADTQYF. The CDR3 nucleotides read TGTGCCTGGAGTGGGGACAGACGGGGAGCAGATACGCAGTATTTT.

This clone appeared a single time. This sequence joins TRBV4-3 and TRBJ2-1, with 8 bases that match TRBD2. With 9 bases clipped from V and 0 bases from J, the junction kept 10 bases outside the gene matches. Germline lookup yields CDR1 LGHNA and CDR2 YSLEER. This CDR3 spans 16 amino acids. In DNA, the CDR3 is TGCGCCAGAGTAAGGCGGGGGGCCTTCTCCTACAATGAGCAGTTCTTC. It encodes CARVRRGAFSYNEQFF.

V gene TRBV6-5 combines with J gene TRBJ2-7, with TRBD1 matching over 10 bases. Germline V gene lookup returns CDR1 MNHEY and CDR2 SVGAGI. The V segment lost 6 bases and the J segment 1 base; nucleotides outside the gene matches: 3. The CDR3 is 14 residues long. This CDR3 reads CASRRQGASYEQYF. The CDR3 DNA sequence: TGTGCCAGCAGGCGACAGGGGGCTTCCTACGAGCAGTACTTC.

The CDR3 sequence: CASSYGPGADTGELFF. In nucleotides, the CDR3 is TGTGCCAGCAGTTACGGTCCTGGGGCGGACACCGGGGAGCTGTTTTTT. The chain combines TRBV6-5 with TRBJ2-2, with a possible D match to TRBD1 (5 bases). There are 16 residues in the CDR3. V was cut by 2 bases and J by 3 bases, with 13 bases left in between. Germline V lookup: CDR1 MNHEY, CDR2 SVGAGI.

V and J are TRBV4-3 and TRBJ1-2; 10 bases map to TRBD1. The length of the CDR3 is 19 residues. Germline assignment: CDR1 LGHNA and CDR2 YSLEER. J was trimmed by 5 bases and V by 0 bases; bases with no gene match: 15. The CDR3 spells CASSQEREGTGETAYGYTF. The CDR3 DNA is TGCGCCAGCAGCCAAGAAAGAGAAGGGACAGGGGAGACCGCTTATGGCTACACCTTC.

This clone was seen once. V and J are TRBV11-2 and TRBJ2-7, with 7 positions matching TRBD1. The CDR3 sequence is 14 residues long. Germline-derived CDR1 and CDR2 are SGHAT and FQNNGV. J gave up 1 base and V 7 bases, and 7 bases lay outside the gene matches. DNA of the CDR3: TGTGCCAGCACGAACAGGGGCCTTTCCTACGAGCAGTACTTC. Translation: CASTNRGLSYEQYF.

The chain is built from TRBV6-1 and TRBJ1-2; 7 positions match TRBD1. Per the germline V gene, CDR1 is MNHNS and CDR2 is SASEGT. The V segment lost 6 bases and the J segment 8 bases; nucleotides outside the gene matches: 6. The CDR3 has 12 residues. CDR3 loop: CASRQDREGYTF. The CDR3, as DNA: TGTGCCAGCAGGCAAGACAGGGAAGGCTACACCTTC.

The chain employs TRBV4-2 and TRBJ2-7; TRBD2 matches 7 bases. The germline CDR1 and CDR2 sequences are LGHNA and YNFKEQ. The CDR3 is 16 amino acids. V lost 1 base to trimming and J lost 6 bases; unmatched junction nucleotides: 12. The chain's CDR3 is CASSQVRTSFYFEQYF. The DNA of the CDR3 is TGTGCCAGCAGCCAAGTCCGGACTAGTTTTTACTTCGAGCAGTACTTC.

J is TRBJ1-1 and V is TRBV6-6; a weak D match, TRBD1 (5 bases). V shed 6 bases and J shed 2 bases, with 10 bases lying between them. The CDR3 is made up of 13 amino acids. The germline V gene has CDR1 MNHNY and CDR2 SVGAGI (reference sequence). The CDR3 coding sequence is TGTGCCAGCAGCGTGACAGATAACACTGAAGCTTTCTTT. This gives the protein CASSVTDNTEAFF.

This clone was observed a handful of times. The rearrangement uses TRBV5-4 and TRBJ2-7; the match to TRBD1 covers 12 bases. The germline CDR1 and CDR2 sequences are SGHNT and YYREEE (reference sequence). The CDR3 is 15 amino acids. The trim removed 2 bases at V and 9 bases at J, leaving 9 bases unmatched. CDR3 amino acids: CASSLRDRGRGRQYF. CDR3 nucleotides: TGTGCCAGCAGCTTAAGGGACAGGGGGCGCGGGCGGCAGTACTTC.

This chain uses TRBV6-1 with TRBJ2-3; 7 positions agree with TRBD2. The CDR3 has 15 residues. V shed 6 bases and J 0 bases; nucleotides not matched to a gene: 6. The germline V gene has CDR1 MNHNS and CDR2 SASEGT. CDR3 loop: CASRGVSGSTDTQYF. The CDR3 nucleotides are TGTGCCAGCAGGGGAGTTAGCGGGAGCACAGATACGCAGTATTTT.